These T cell receptor beta chains were read from a single sample in a study of graft-versus-host responses after intestinal transplantation. Assay used: immunoSEQ multiplex PCR; TCRdb lists only in-frame clones, some missing. The table has about 88,000 clones, around 93% seen once; the top ten hold 0.3% to 0.45%. No antigen has been identified for these receptors. Sequenced material: unstimulated CD4+ T cells sorted from spleen or lymph node cells, taken before transplant. The receptor set was obtained from a human donor who was the organ donor for an intestinal transplant. Both conserved end residues are part of each CDR3. Fields, in order: CDR3 DNA, CDR3 protein, clone size, CDR3 length, V gene, J gene, D gene. A D gene is named only where the DNA matches it firmly. The listing skips clone size in some rows; elsewhere it reads once, few, many or a size class.

TGTGCCAGCAGCTTAGTTAACAGGGGGAATGGCTACACCTTC	CASSLVNRGNGYTF	-	14	TRBV7-9	TRBJ1-2	TRBD1
TGCGCCAGCAGCTTGGGACAGACTAGCACAGATACGCAGTATTTT	CASSLGQTSTDTQYF	-	15	TRBV5-1	TRBJ2-3	-
TGTGCCAGCAGTGAAGTGGGCGTACACACCGGGGAGCTGTTTTTT	CASSEVGVHTGELFF	-	15	TRBV2	TRBJ2-2	-
TGCGCCAGCAGCCAAGTCGCGGGGGCGGATGGCTACACCTTC	CASSQVAGADGYTF	-	14	TRBV4-1	TRBJ1-2	-
TGTGCCAGCGGCGGTGGAGGGACTGAAGCTTTCTTT	CASGGGGTEAFF	-	12	TRBV5-6	TRBJ1-1	-
TGTGCCAGCAGCGTTGGCGGACAGGTCTACAATGAGCAGTTCTTC	CASSVGGQVYNEQFF	-	15	TRBV9	TRBJ2-1	TRBD1
TGCGCCAGCAGCCTTAGTTACGAGCAGTACTTC	CASSLSYEQYF	-	11	TRBV4-1	TRBJ2-7	-
TGTGCCTGGCTAGCTTTGGGGATGGGGAATGAGCAGTTCTTC	CAWLALGMGNEQFF	-	14	TRBV30	TRBJ2-1	-
TGTGCCAGTAGTCTGCAGGACTATGGCTACACCTTC	CASSLQDYGYTF	-	12	TRBV19	TRBJ1-2	-
TGTGCCAGCAGCCGGGGACTAGCGGGGAGCTACAATGAGCAGTTCTTC	CASSRGLAGSYNEQFF	-	16	TRBV4-2	TRBJ2-1	TRBD2
TGTGCCAGCAGGGCCACAGGGTCCTACCGCTATGGCTACACCTTC	CASRATGSYRYGYTF	once	15	TRBV6-4	TRBJ1-2	-
TGTGCCAGCACGAACGGAAAGCGGGGTTACACAGATACGCAGTATTTT	CASTNGKRGYTDTQYF	-	16	TRBV2	TRBJ2-3	TRBD2
TGCGCCAGCAGCTTGGACGGACAGGGTATAGCTTTCTTT	CASSLDGQGIAFF	-	13	TRBV5-1	TRBJ1-1	TRBD1
TGTGCCAGCAGCTTGGAGGTGTGGGGGACAGGAGACTACGAGCAGTACTTC	CASSLEVWGTGDYEQYF	-	17	TRBV5-4	TRBJ2-7	TRBD1
TGTGCCAGTAGTATCTGGGAGGAGCAGTTCTTC	CASSIWEEQFF	-	11	TRBV19	TRBJ2-1	-
TGTGCCAGCAGCCCCGTCGGTTGGGGGGGGACTGAAGCTTTCTTT	CASSPVGWGGTEAFF	-	15	TRBV11-2	TRBJ1-1	-
TGTGCCAGCAGCTTAGAACTAGGAGGCCCCTATGGCTACACCTTC	CASSLELGGPYGYTF	-	15	TRBV11-2	TRBJ1-2	-
TGTGCCAGCTCAGACCGACAGAATGAAAAACTGTTTTTT	CASSDRQNEKLFF	-	13	TRBV18	TRBJ1-4	-
TGTGCCTGGAGTGTACTGGGGGGAGGGAATTCACCCCTCCACTTT	CAWSVLGGGNSPLHF	-	15	TRBV30	TRBJ1-6	-
TGTGCCAGTAGTATACGGGACAGTCGCTCTGGAAACACCATATATTTT	CASSIRDSRSGNTIYF	-	16	TRBV19	TRBJ1-3	TRBD1
TGTGCTAGTGGTTTGCGACTAGCGGAAAGCTCCTACAATGAGCAGTTCTTC	CASGLRLAESSYNEQFF	-	17	TRBV12-5	TRBJ2-1	TRBD2
TGCGCCAGCAGCTTGGACCCGACAGGCCAGGGAAACACCATATATTTT	CASSLDPTGQGNTIYF	-	16	TRBV5-1	TRBJ1-3	-
TGCAGCGAGGGGACAGGGGGGGGAGAGACCCAGTACTTC	CSEGTGGGETQYF	-	13	TRBV29-1	TRBJ2-5	TRBD1
TGCGCCAGCAGCTTGGCCGGACAGGGCGCCCCTCAATCCCCCGAGCAGTACTTC	CASSLAGQGAPQSPEQYF	-	18	TRBV5-1	TRBJ2-7	TRBD1
TGTGCCAGCAGTCACAATCAGCCCCAGCATTTT	CASSHNQPQHF	-	11	TRBV28	TRBJ1-5	-
TGTGCCAGCAGCGCCGGGACAGGGGGAGGAGAGACCCAGTACTTC	CASSAGTGGGETQYF	once	15	TRBV9	TRBJ2-5	TRBD1
TGTGCCAGCAGTTCTGCTACAGGGGCGGTTTATGGCTACACCTTC	CASSSATGAVYGYTF	-	15	TRBV28	TRBJ1-2	TRBD1
TGTGCCAGCAGCCTCAGGGGGCTAGGGACCGGGGAGCTGTTTTTT	CASSLRGLGTGELFF	-	15	TRBV7-6	TRBJ2-2	TRBD1
TGTGCCAGCAGCCAAGTAAGGCTAGCGGGAGGGCCGGGGGGAGACACCGGGGAGCTGTTTTTT	CASSQVRLAGGPGGDTGELFF	-	21	TRBV4-2	TRBJ2-2	TRBD2
TGTGCCAGCTCACCAATTCCAGGGGGAGGAGATACGCAGTATTTT	CASSPIPGGGDTQYF	-	15	TRBV18	TRBJ2-3	-
TGTGCCTGGAGCCCTTCCCCGAATCAGCCCCAGCATTTT	CAWSPSPNQPQHF	-	13	TRBV30	TRBJ1-5	-
TGTGCCAGCAGTTTATCGGGAGTAAGCTACGAGCAGTACTTC	CASSLSGVSYEQYF	-	14	TRBV6-5	TRBJ2-7	-
TGTGCCAGCAGCCCAAATGGAGGGCCCTCGGAGACCCAGTACTTC	CASSPNGGPSETQYF	-	15	TRBV7-2	TRBJ2-5	-
TGTGCCAGCTCACCTGCGATAGAGCACACTGAAGCTTTCTTT	CASSPAIEHTEAFF	-	14	TRBV18	TRBJ1-1	-
TGTGCCAGCAGCACCGGGACAGGAGGCTCGGGGTACTTC	CASSTGTGGSGYF	once	13	TRBV5-6	TRBJ2-5	TRBD1
TGTGCCAGCAGCCAAGATCCCCGGTTTTCCACAGATACGCAGTATTTT	CASSQDPRFSTDTQYF	-	16	TRBV4-2	TRBJ2-3	-
TGTGCCAGCAGTTTGGGAGGGGTTGGTAATAGGGCCTCTGGAAACACCATATATTTT	CASSLGGVGNRASGNTIYF	-	19	TRBV27	TRBJ1-3	-
TGCGCCAGCAGCCAAGTGCTAGGACAGGAAAACAATGAGCAGTTCTTC	CASSQVLGQENNEQFF	once	16	TRBV4-1	TRBJ2-1	TRBD1
TGCGCCAGCAGCCAAGCGAGCGACTACGAGACCCAGTACTTC	CASSQASDYETQYF	-	14	TRBV4-1	TRBJ2-5	-
TGCGCCAGCAGCCAAGCGCCAGGGCCCGGGGCCAACGTCCTGACTTTC	CASSQAPGPGANVLTF	-	16	TRBV4-1	TRBJ2-6	-
TGTGCCAGCTCACCGGGACAGACCTCCAATCAGCCCCAGCATTTT	CASSPGQTSNQPQHF	few	15	TRBV18	TRBJ1-5	TRBD1
TGTGCCAACAGTTACGAACGGGGCTACAATGAGCAGTTCTTC	CANSYERGYNEQFF	-	14	TRBV6-5	TRBJ2-1	-